Described below is a single TCR beta chain sequence and its context. The CDR3 runs 16 residues. CDR1 and CDR2 from the germline V gene are SGHTA and FQGNSA. Trimming took 1 base from V and 4 from J; bases not matched to a gene: 8. Only in-frame clones appear in the TCRdb table, and some are missing; sequencing was by immunoSEQ multiplex PCR. The sample yields roughly 72,000 clones, around 89% seen once. This sample was included in a study of T cell responses to AZD1222 COVID-19 vaccine. The receptor comes from an adult who received the MenACWY meningococcal vaccine as a control. The sample was peripheral blood, taken 28 days after the second dose of the MenACWY control vaccine. The rearrangement joins TRBV7-2 to TRBJ2-7, with 9 bases that match TRBD2. The CDR3 nucleotides read TGTGCCAGCAGCTTAGGGGGCGCGGGAGGGCAATACGAGCAGTACTTC. The encoded protein is CASSLGGAGGQYEQYF.